This T cell receptor (beta chain) was identified during a study of T cell responses to AZD1222 COVID-19 vaccine. Measured with immunoSEQ multiplex PCR; TCRdb has only the in-frame clones, and not every one. The repertoire holds around 85,000 clones, almost 90% seen once, with more than 1.2% in the top ten. Concerning this clone: Its antigen remains unidentified.

Overall study findings and caveats: Reportedly, close to half of spike-specific TCRs are directed against unmutated variant regions. AZD1222 recipients seropositive at baseline numbered only six or seven. Vaccination with two AZD1222 doses was followed by a rise in Spike-specific TCR breadth and depth.

Trimming removed 5 bases at V and 3 bases at J, with 8 bases between. Germline V gives CDR1 MDHEN, CDR2 SYDVKM. The CDR3 is 12 amino acids. The source of this sequence is an adult who received the AZD1222 COVID-19 vaccine. The chain carries TRBV28 and TRBJ2-7, with unresolved D. The material was peripheral blood, obtained 28 days after the second AZD1222 dose. The CDR3, as DNA: TGTGCCAGCAGTCCCCGGGTCTACGAGCAGTACTTC. It encodes CASSPRVYEQYF. The variable domain in full, with the rest retrieved from reference TRBV28 and TRBJ2-7, is DVKVTQSSRYLVKRTGEKVFLECVQDMDHENMFWYRQDPGLGLRLIYFSYDVKMKEKGDIPEGYSVSREKKERFSLILESASTNQTSMYLCASSPRVYEQYFGPGTRLTVT.